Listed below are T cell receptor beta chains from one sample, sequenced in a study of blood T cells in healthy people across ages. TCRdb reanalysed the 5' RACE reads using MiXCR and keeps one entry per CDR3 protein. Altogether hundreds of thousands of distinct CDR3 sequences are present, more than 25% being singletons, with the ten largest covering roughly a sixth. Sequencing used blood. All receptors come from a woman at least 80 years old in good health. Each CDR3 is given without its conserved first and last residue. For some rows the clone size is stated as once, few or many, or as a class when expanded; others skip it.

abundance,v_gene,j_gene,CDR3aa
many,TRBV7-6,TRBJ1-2,ASSLGGTAMYGYT
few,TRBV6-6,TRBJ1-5,ASCQGTGNQPQH
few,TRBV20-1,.,SARDLGGLDEQY
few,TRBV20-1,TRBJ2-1,SARAGTGYYNEQF
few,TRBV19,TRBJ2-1,ASTTPGKTNEQF
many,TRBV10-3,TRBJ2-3,AISETSGGTDTQY
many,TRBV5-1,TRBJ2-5,ASSVSGTAKETQY
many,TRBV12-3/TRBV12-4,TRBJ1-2,ASSPTQGASNYGYT
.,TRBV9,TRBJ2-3,ASSVVGSRGGTQY
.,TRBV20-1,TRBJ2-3,SARRGLLRGTDTQY
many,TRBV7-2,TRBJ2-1,ASSLKAGGQLGEQF
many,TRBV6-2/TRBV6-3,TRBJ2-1,ASSSPRGRVYYEQF
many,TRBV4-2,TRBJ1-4,ASSQDGDGNEKLF
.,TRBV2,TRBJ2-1,ASRDRPAYNEQF
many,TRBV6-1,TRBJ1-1,ASSEDIYEAF
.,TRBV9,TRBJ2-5,ASSVDGTPGETQY
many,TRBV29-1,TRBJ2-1,SGGQAYEQF
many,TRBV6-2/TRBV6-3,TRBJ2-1,ASSYSMLRYEQF
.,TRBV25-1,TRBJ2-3,ASSESQRLNTDTQY
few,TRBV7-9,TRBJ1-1,ASRSQGWNTEAF
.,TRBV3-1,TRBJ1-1,ASSSTGGITEAF
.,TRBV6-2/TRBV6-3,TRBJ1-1,ASSYWSGRTREAF
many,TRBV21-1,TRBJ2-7,ASSKEDRESYEQY
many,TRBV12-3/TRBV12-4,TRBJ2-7,ASSFRPFQGTDYEQY
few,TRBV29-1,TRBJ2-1,SVAGQVERENSNEQF
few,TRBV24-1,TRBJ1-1,ATSERTFGTEAF
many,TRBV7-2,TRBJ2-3,ASSFERTETDTQY
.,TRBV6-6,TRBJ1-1,ASTWGGVGNTEAF
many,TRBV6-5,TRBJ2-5,ASSYGDQGSQY
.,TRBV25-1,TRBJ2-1,ASSEWRQGAYNEQF
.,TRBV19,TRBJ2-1,ASSIGAGTQF
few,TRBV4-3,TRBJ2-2,ASSPYPGLEAGELF
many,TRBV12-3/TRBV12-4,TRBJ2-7,ASSLRGAHYTYEQY